The 14 T cell receptor beta chains reported below all come from one sample, sequenced in a study of OX40 agonist ivuxolimab in advanced cancers. Generated by immunoSEQ multiplex PCR, the TCRdb table keeps only in-frame clones and is missing some. The sample holds just under 65,000 clones, about four fifths seen once. The input for sequencing was CD4+ or CD8+ T cells sorted from blood, taken in a trial of the OX40 agonist ivuxolimab. The receptors originated from an adult with an advanced solid tumor such as melanoma, head and neck, liver or kidney cancer.

The chain combines TRBV9 with TRBJ1-1; the D is unclear. CDR3 length: 16 amino acids. V dropped 2 bases and J dropped 0 bases, with 14 bases sitting between them. Per germline, CDR1 SGDLS and CDR2 YYNGEE. CDR3 region: CASSVLGYAMNTEAFF. In DNA, the CDR3 is TGTGCCAGCAGCGTTTTAGGGTACGCTATGAACACTGAAGCTTTCTTT.

This chain links TRBV28 with TRBJ1-5; D is possibly TRBD1 (5 bases). The CDR3 length is 15 residues. The germline CDR1 and CDR2 sequences are MDHEN and SYDVKM. V shed 1 base and J shed 6 bases, with 13 bases lying between them. The CDR3 DNA is TGTGCCAGCAGTTTATATGGGCAGGGAGGTCAGCCCCAGCATTTT. Translation gives CASSLYGQGGQPQHF.

Worth noting for this clone: The identical CDR3 is also encoded by other nucleotide sequences in the sample. The chain is built from TRBV2 and TRBJ1-5; D unresolved. The CDR3 runs 14 residues. The germline CDR1 and CDR2 sequences are SNHLY and FYNNEI. Trimming took 4 bases from V and 0 from J, leaving 7 bases between them. The CDR3, as DNA: TGTGCCAGCAGTGGGGCCACTAGCAATCAGCCCCAGCATTTT. Encoded protein: CASSGATSNQPQHF.

The gene calls are TRBV7-6 and TRBJ1-1; tentatively, D is TRBD1 (5 bases). This CDR3 region has 12 residues. Looked up from germline, CDR1 is SGHVS and CDR2 is FNYEAQ. Between the trimmed V and J ends, which lost 5 bases and 11 bases, there was a span of 15 bases. CDR3 sequence: CASSRPGGSAFF. For the CDR3, the DNA is TGTGCCAGCAGCCGACCCGGGGGGAGTGCTTTCTTT.

The chain carries TRBV6-6 and TRBJ2-5; a possible D gene is TRBD2 (5 bases). Trimming pared 2 bases from V and 3 bases from J, leaving 10 bases between. Germline CDR1 MNHNY, CDR2 SVGAGI (reference sequence). This CDR3 contains 14 residues. The CDR3: CASSYERRKETQYF. DNA for the CDR3: TGTGCCAGCAGTTACGAGCGGAGGAAAGAGACCCAGTACTTC.

The chain uses TRBV7-9 and TRBJ2-3, with D unclear. V gave up 2 bases and J gave up 5 bases, with 5 bases separating them. This CDR3 spans 12 amino acids. The germline gives CDR1 SEHNR, CDR2 FQNEAQ (reference sequence). CDR3 sequence (DNA): TGTGCCAGCAGCTTACTTTTAGATACGCAGTATTTT. It codes for CASSLLLDTQYF.

This chain uses TRBV19 with TRBJ1-5; D is ambiguous. The length of the CDR3 is 15 residues. Germline-derived CDR1 and CDR2 are LNHDA and SQIVND (reference sequence). V lost 6 bases, J lost 2 bases, and 14 bases lay in between. The CDR3 DNA follows: TGTGCCAGTAGACCATCAGGATCCGGCAATCAGCCCCAGCATTTT. It yields the protein CASRPSGSGNQPQHF.

This clone was seen just once. The genes are TRBV18 and TRBJ1-1, with a possible D match to TRBD1 (6 bases). Trimming took off 3 bases at V and 0 bases at J, with 20 bases between the two ends. The CDR3 is 18 residues long. Germline V gives CDR1 KGHSH, CDR2 LQKENI. The CDR3 loop reads CASSPLAGAPDMNTEAFF. The CDR3 DNA sequence: TGTGCCAGCTCACCTCTGGCAGGGGCTCCGGACATGAACACTGAAGCTTTCTTT.

This rearrangement joins TRBV9 to TRBJ1-5; 7 bases map to TRBD1. V lost 3 bases to trimming and J lost 4 bases; unmatched junction nucleotides: 7. CDR1 and CDR2 from the germline V gene are SGDLS and YYNGEE. This CDR3 contains 15 residues. CDR3 in amino acids: CASSATGARNQPQHF. CDR3 coding DNA: TGTGCCAGCAGCGCCACAGGGGCCAGGAATCAGCCCCAGCATTTT.

The chain recombines TRBV29-1 with TRBJ1-2; D perhaps matches TRBD1 (5 bases). From germline, CDR1 is SQVTM and CDR2 ANQGSEA. The CDR3 totals 13 residues. V dropped 2 bases and J dropped 7 bases, with 14 bases sitting between them. The CDR3 coding sequence is TGCAGCGTTGAAAAAAACAGGAGAGGTGGCTACACCTTC. The encoded protein is CSVEKNRRGGYTF.

The V and J genes are TRBV18 and TRBJ1-1, with 12 bases identical to TRBD1. Trimming took 2 bases from V and 5 from J; bases not matched to a gene: 6. CDR3 size: 16 residues. Germline-derived CDR1 and CDR2 are KGHSH and LQKENI. CDR3 nucleotides: TGTGCCAGCTCACCAACCGGGACAGGGGGCGGGACTGAAGCTTTCTTT. It encodes CASSPTGTGGGTEAFF.

The chain couples TRBV6-5 to TRBJ2-7; 9 bases fit TRBD2. The CDR3 is made up of 14 amino acids. V lost 0 bases and J lost 6; bases outside the gene matches: 3. Germline assignment: CDR1 MNHEY and CDR2 SVGAGI. The CDR3 here is CASSYSPGLAEQYF. The CDR3 nucleotides read TGTGCCAGCAGTTACTCGCCGGGACTAGCCGAGCAGTACTTC.

This chain connects TRBV5-5 to TRBJ1-3; possibly TRBD1 for D (5 bases). Germline V gene lookup returns CDR1 SGHKS and CDR2 YYEKEE (reference sequence). V lost 0 bases and J 1 base, leaving 8 bases between the germline ends. CDR3 length: 15 residues. The CDR3 here is CASSLERGSGNTIYF. DNA of the CDR3: TGTGCCAGCAGCTTGGAGAGGGGTTCTGGAAACACCATATATTTT.

There are a few counts of this clone. The V gene is TRBV9, the J gene TRBJ2-3, with 12 bases fitting TRBD2. Germline lookup yields CDR1 SGDLS and CDR2 YYNGEE. Trimming at V came to 0 bases and at J to 5 bases, leaving 10 bases not matched to a gene. The CDR3 totals 18 residues. The DNA for the CDR3 is TGTGCCAGCAGCGTAGACACTAGCGGGGGGCCTGCGGTAGATACGCAGTATTTT. Translated: CASSVDTSGGPAVDTQYF.